This T cell receptor (beta chain) is from a study of cytomegalovirus exposure and HLA in healthy donors. Regarding the study as a whole: With later analysis, a missense DCLRE1C variant became linked to TCR beta V- and J-gene trimming. Rates of TCR association differed by HLA locus in a later analysis, with DRB1 highest and HLA-C lowest.

Per germline, CDR1 MGHRA and CDR2 YSYEKL. The V gene end was trimmed by 1 base and the J gene end by 4 bases; junction bases not matched to a gene: 5. The CDR3 is made up of 16 amino acids. In the PCR, 60 Vbeta and 13 Jbeta primers were used. Method: immunoSEQ multiplex PCR; TCRdb's copy keeps in-frame clones and lacks some. The sample includes roughly 150,000 clones, 60% to 80% of them seen just once. In the case of this clone: Its matching antigen is unknown.

The TCR sequence derives from a man in his fifties in good health and CMV-seropositive. This chain connects TRBV4-1 to TRBJ1-2, with 11 bases fitting TRBD1. What was sequenced was PBMCs. As DNA, the CDR3 is TGCGCCAGCAGCCAAGCGGACAGGGGGCCCGTCTATGGCTACACCTTC. Translating it yields CASSQADRGPVYGYTF.